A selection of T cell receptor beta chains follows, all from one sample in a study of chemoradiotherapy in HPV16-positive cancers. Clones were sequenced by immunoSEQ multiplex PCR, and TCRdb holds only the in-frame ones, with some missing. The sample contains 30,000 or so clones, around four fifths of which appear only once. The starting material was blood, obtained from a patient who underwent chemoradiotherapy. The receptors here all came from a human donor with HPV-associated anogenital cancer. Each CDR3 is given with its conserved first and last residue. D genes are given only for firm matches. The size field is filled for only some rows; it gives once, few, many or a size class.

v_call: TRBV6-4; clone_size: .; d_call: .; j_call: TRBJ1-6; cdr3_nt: TGTGCCAGCAGTGACAGGGAGGGATCACCCCTCCACTTT; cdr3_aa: CASSDREGSPLHF
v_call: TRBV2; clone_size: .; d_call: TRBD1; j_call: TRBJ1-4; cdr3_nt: TGTGCCAGCAGGGGGACAGTTGCAACTAATGAAAAACTGTTTTTT; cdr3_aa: CASRGTVATNEKLFF
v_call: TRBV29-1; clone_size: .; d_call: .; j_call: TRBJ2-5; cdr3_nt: TGCAGCGTTGACGGAGAAGACGGACTATTCGAGACCCAGTACTTC; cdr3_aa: CSVDGEDGLFETQYF
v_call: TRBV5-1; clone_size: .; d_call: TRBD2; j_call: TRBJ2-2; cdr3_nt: TGCGCCAGCAGCGGAACTAGCGGGGGCTCCGGGGAGCTGTTTTTT; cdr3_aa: CASSGTSGGSGELFF
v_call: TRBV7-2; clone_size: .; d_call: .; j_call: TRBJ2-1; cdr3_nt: TGTGCCAGCAGCTCCCTAGACAAGGTCAATGAGCAGTTCTTC; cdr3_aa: CASSSLDKVNEQFF
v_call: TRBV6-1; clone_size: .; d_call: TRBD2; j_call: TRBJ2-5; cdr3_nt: TGTGCCAGCAGTGAACCGGGACTAGGTGGAGGAGAGACCCAGTACTTC; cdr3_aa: CASSEPGLGGGETQYF
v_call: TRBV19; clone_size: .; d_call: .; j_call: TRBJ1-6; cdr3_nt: TGTGCCAGTAGTATAGGGGCAGGAATGAGTTCACCCCTCCACTTT; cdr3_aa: CASSIGAGMSSPLHF
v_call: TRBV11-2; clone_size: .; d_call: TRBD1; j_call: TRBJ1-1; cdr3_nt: TGTGCCAGCAGCTCGGACAGGCGCTGGAACACTGAAGCTTTCTTT; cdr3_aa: CASSSDRRWNTEAFF
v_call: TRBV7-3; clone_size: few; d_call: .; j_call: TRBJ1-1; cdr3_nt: TGTGCCAGCAGCTTAACGACAGCCCAAAACACTGAAGCTTTCTTT; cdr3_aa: CASSLTTAQNTEAFF
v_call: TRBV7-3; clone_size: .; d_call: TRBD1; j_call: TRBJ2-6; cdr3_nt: TGTGCCAGCAGTCCCGGGACAGGGGGCGGGGGGAACTCTGGGGCCAACGTCCTGACTTTC; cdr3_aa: CASSPGTGGGGNSGANVLTF
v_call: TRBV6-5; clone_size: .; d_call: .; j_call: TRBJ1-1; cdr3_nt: TGTGCCAGCAGTCCCGACAGTAACACTGAAGCTTTCTTT; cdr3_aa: CASSPDSNTEAFF
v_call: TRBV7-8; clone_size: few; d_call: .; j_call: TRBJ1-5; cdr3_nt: TGTGCCAGCAGCTTAGCGCAGGGGCAGCCCCAGCATTTT; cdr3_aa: CASSLAQGQPQHF
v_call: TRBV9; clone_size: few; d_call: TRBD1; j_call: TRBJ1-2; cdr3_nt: TGTGCCAGCAGCGTTGGACAGGGGGCCGATGGCTACACCTTC; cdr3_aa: CASSVGQGADGYTF
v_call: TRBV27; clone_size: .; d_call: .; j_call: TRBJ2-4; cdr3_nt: TGTGCCAGCAGTTTAAAGTCAGCAGGCATTCAGTACTTC; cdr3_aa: CASSLKSAGIQYF
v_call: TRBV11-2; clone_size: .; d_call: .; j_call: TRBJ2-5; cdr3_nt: TGTGCCAGCAGCTTAATCCTGGGGGAGACCCAGTACTTC; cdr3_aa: CASSLILGETQYF
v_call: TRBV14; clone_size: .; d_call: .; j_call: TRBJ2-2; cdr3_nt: TGTGCCAGCAGCCAAGAGACTGGGGGCGTCGACACCGGGGAGCTGTTTTTT; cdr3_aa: CASSQETGGVDTGELFF
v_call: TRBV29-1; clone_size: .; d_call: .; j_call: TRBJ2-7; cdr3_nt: TGCAGCGTTGAAGCACCTGCGAATGAGCAGTACTTC; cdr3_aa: CSVEAPANEQYF
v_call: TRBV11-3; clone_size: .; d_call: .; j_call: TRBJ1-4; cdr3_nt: TGTGCCAGCAGCTACAGTCGGACCGCAACTAATGAAAAACTGTTTTTT; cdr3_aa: CASSYSRTATNEKLFF
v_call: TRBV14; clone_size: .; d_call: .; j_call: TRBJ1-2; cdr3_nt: TGTGCCAGCAGCCAAGATGTCAGCTCTAACTATGGCTACACCTTC; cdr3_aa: CASSQDVSSNYGYTF
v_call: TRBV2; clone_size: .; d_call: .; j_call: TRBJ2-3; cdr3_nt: TGTGCCAGGGATGTAGGTACAGATACGCAGTATTTT; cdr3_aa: CARDVGTDTQYF
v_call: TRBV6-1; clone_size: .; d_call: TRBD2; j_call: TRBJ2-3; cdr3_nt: TGCGCGGGGGTTCCGGCAGATACGCAGTATTTT; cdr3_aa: CAGVPADTQYF
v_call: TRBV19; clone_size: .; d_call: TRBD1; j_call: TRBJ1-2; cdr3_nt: TGTGCCAGTACCATGCGACAGGGGGAACGTGGCTACACCTTC; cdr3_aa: CASTMRQGERGYTF
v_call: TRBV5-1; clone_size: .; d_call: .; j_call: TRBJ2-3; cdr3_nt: TGCGCCAGCACCAGCGGACAGAAGACCAACACAGATACGCAGTATTTT; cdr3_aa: CASTSGQKTNTDTQYF
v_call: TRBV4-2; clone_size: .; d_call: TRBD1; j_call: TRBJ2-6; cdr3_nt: TGTGCCAGCAGCCGGACAGGGGGCGCGGGAGGGGCCAACGTCCTGACTTTC; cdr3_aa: CASSRTGGAGGANVLTF
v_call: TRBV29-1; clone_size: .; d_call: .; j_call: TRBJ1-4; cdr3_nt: TGCAGCGTTGAAGTCAGGGGTCAGGAAAAACTGTTTTTT; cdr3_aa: CSVEVRGQEKLFF
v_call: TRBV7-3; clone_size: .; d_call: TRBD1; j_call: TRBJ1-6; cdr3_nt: TGTGCCAGCAGCCCTAGGGGGCCCCCAAATTCACCCCTCCACTTT; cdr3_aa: CASSPRGPPNSPLHF
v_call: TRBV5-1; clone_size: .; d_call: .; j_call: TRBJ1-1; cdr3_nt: TGCGCCAGCAGCTTTTATTCGGAGGGGCTGGGCACTGAAGCTTTCTTT; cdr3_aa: CASSFYSEGLGTEAFF
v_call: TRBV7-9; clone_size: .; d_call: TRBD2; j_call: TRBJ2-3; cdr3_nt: TGTGCCAGCAGCTACCGCGGGGGAGATACGCAGTATTTT; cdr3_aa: CASSYRGGDTQYF
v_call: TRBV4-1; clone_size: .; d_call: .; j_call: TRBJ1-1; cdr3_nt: TGCGCCAGCAGCCAAGCTCCAGAATCGAACACTGAAGCTTTCTTT; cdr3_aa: CASSQAPESNTEAFF
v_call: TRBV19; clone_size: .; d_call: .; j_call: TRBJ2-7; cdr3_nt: TGTGCCAGTAGTACGCGGGCAACCACCTACGAGCAGTACTTC; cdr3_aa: CASSTRATTYEQYF
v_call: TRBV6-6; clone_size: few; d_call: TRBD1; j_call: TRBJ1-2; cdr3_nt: TGTGCCAGCAGGGATTCAGGGGGCGGGACTGGCTACACCTTC; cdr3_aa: CASRDSGGGTGYTF
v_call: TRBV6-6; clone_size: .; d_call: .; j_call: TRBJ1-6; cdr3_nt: TGTGCCAGCAGTGGCCCCGGGACTGAGAATTCACCCCTCCACTTT; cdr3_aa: CASSGPGTENSPLHF
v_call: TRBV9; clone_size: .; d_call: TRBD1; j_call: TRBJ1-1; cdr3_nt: TGTGCCAGCAGCTATACAGGGGTAGGAAGCACTGAAGCTTTCTTT; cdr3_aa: CASSYTGVGSTEAFF
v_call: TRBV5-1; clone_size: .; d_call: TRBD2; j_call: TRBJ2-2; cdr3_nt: TGCGCCAGCAGCGCGGGACTAGAGATCGGGGAGCTGTTTTTT; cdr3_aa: CASSAGLEIGELFF
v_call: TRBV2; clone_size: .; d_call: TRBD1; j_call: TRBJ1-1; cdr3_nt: TGTGCCAGCAGGGGCTCGCTGGACAGGGGGCGCAGGGACACTGAAGCTTTCTTT; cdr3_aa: CASRGSLDRGRRDTEAFF
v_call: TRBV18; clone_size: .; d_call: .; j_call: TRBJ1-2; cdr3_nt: TGTGCCAGCTCGCCAGGCAGGGAACAAGGTGGCTACACCTTC; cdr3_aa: CASSPGREQGGYTF
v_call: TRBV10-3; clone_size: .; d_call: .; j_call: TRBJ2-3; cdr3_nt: TGTGCCATCAGTGTTGACAGGTCAGATACGCAGTATTTT; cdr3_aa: CAISVDRSDTQYF
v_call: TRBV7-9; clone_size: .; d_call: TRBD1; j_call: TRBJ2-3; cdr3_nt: TGTGCCAGCAGCACCCGGACAGGTAGCACAGATACGCAGTATTTT; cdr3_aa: CASSTRTGSTDTQYF
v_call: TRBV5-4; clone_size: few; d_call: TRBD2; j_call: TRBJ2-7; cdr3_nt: TGTGCCAGCGGCAAGCGGGGCTACGAGCAGTACTTC; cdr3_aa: CASGKRGYEQYF
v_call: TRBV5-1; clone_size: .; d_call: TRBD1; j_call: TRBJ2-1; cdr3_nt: TGCGCCAGTGGGACGACAGGGGCCAACAATGAGCAGTTCTTC; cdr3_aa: CASGTTGANNEQFF
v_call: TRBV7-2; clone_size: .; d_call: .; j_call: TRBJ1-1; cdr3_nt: TGTGCCAGCAGAGAAGACCTGAACACTGAAGCTTTCTTT; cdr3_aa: CASREDLNTEAFF
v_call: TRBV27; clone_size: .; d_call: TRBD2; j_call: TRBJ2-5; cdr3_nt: TGTGCCAGCAGTTTCCGGACTAGCGGGGAAGAGACCCAGTACTTC; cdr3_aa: CASSFRTSGEETQYF
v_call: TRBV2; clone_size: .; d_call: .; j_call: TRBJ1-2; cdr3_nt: TGTGCCAGCAGCCCCGGGATCCTCTATGGCTACACCTTC; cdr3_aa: CASSPGILYGYTF
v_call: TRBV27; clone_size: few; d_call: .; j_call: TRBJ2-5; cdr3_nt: TGTGCCAGCAGTCCCCGGACAGAGTATGGACAAGAGACCCAGTACTTC; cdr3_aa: CASSPRTEYGQETQYF
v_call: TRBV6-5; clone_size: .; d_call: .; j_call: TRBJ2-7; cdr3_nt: TGTGCCAGCAGTTATAGGTTATGGGGAGGCGGCGAGCAGTACTTC; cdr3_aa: CASSYRLWGGGEQYF
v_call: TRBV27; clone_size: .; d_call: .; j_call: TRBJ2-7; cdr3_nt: TGTGCCAGCAGTGACAGGTTTCTGGTGTACGAGCAGTACTTC; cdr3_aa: CASSDRFLVYEQYF
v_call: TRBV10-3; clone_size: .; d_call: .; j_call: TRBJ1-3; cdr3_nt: TGTGCCATCAGTGTCTCGGAACCATCTGGAAACACCATATATTTT; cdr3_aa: CAISVSEPSGNTIYF
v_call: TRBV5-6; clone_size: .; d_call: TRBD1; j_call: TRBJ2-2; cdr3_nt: TGTGCCTCCAGGACAGGGTCCACCGGGGAGCTGTTTTTT; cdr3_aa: CASRTGSTGELFF
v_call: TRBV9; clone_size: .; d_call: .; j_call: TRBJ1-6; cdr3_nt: TGTGCCAGCAGCGTAGGGACACGTAATTCACCCCTCCACTTT; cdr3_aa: CASSVGTRNSPLHF
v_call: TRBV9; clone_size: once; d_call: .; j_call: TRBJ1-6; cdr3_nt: TGTGCCAGCAGCCCTCGGACCGGAGGTTATTCACCCCTCCACTTT; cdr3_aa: CASSPRTGGYSPLHF
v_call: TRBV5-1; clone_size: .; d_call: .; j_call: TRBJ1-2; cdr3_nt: TGCGCCAGCAGCCCATCCACAACAAACTATGGCTACACCTTC; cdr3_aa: CASSPSTTNYGYTF
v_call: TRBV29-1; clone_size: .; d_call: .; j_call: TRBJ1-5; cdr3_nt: TGCAGCGCCGGAATGGGGGGGCGTAATCAGCCCCAGCATTTT; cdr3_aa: CSAGMGGRNQPQHF
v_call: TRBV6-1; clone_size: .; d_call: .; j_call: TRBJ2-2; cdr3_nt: TGTGCCAGCAGTGAAGGGGGCTTAGACGGGGAGCTGTTTTTT; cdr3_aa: CASSEGGLDGELFF
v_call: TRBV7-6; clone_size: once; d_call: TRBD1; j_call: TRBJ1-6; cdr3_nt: TGTGCCAGCAGCTTATGGTCCTCCGGGACAGGGAATTCACCCCTCCACTTT; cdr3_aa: CASSLWSSGTGNSPLHF